This T cell receptor beta chain is drawn from a study of blood T cell repertoires in COVID-19. The CDR3 length is 13 residues. The V and J ends lost 5 bases and 9 bases respectively, with 14 bases between them. The germline gives CDR1 SGHTA, CDR2 FQGTGA. Sequencing was performed with immunoSEQ multiplex PCR; in TCRdb, only in-frame clones are kept and a portion is missing. The sample carries about 82,000 clones, around four fifths recorded once. The origin of this receptor is a man at least 80 years old with active or convalescent COVID-19. The sequenced material came from peripheral blood. The chain uses TRBV7-3 and TRBJ2-1; no reliable D call. CDR3 DNA sequence: TGTGCCAGCAGCCGGATTGCCCCGGGTGAGCAGTTCTTC. Amino acid sequence: CASSRIAPGEQFF.